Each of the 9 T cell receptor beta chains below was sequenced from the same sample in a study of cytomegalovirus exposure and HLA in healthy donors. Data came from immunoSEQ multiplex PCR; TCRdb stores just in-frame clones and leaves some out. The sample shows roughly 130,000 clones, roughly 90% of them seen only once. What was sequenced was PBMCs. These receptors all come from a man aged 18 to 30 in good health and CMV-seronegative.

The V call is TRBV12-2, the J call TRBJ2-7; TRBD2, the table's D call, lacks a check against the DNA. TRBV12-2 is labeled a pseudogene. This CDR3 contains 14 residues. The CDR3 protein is CASRLGAFGYEQYF. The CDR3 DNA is TGTGCAAGTCGCTTAGGCGCATTCGGCTACGAGCAGTACTTC.

The CDR3 region has the DNA TGTGCCAGCAGCCCCGGGACAGGGATTCAGCCCCAGCATTTT. It codes for CASSPGTGIQPQHF. The chain joins TRBV5-6 to TRBJ1-5; 9 bases align to TRBD1. This CDR3 spans 14 amino acids. Germline trimming cut 4 bases from V and 6 bases from J; bases unmatched to any gene: 5. Germline assignment: CDR1 SGHDT and CDR2 YYEEEE.

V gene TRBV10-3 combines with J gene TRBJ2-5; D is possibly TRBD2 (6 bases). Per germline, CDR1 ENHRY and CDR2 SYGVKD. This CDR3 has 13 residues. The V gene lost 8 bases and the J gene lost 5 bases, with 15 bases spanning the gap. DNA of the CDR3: TGTGCCATCGCCCGGGAGTATGGGGAGACCCAGTACTTC. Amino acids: CAIAREYGETQYF.

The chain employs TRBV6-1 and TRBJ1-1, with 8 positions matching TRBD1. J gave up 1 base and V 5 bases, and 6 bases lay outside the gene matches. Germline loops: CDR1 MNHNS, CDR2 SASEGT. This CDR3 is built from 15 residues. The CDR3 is CASSSRGTGNTEAFF. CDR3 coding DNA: TGTGCCAGCAGTTCCCGCGGGACAGGGAACACTGAAGCTTTCTTT.

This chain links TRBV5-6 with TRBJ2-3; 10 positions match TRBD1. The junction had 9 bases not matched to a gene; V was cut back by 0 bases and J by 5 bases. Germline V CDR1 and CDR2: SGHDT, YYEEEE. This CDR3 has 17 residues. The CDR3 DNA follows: TGTGCCAGCAGCTTGGCGGGACAGGGGAGTGTGTTAGATACGCAGTATTTT. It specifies CASSLAGQGSVLDTQYF.

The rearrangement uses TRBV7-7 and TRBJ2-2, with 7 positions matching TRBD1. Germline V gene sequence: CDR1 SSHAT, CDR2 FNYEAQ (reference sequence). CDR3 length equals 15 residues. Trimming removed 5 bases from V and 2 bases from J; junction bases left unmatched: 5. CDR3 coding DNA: TGTGCCAGCAGCCCCGGGACAGTCAACACCGGGGAGCTGTTTTTT. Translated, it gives CASSPGTVNTGELFF.

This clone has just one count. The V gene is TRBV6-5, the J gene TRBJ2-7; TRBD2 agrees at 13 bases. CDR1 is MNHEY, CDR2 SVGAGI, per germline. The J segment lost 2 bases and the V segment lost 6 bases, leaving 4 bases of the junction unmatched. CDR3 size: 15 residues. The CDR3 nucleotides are TGTGCCAGCAGATTAGGGACTAGCGGGGCCTACGAGCAGTACTTC. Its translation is CASRLGTSGAYEQYF.

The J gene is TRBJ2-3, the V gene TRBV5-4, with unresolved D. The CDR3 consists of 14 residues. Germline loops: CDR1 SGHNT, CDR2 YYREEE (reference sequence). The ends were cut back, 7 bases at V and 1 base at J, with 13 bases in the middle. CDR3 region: CASAASQGTDTQYF. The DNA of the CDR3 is TGTGCCAGCGCTGCCTCGCAGGGCACAGATACGCAGTATTTT. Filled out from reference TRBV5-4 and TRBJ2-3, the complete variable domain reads ETGVTQSPTHLIKTRGQQVTLRCSSQSGHNTVSWYQQALGQGPQFIFQYYREEENGRGNFPPRFSGLQFPNYSSELNVNALELDDSALYLCASAASQGTDTQYFGPGTRLTVL.

CDR3 DNA: TGTGCCAGCAGCTCCTTCGGGGCGGAGGGTCAGCCCCAGCATTTT. Its protein is CASSSFGAEGQPQHF. The chain employs TRBV7-2 and TRBJ1-5, with D possibly being TRBD1 (5 bases). V was clipped by 4 bases and J by 6 bases, with 16 bases between them. Germline-derived CDR1 and CDR2 are SGHTA and FQGNSA. The length of the CDR3 is 15 residues.